This TCR beta chain was recovered during a study of T cell responses to AZD1222 COVID-19 vaccine (TCRdb year 2021). Background for the entire study: AZD1222 recipients given second doses at about 4 weeks or at about 12 weeks were pooled, since spike-specific TCR depth and breadth were not found to differ between the two schedules. TCR sequencing covered approximately 230 trial participants: 207 given two doses of AZD1222 and approximately 25 given two doses of MenACWY control vaccine. Trial participants were enrolled into age subgroups of 18-55, 56-69 and 70-plus years, which contained about 150, 28 and 57 TCR-sequenced participants, respectively. On the study overall, not on this receptor specifically: Reportedly, almost half of the unique spike-specific TCRs recognized epitopes lying outside the regions that are mutated in the B.1.351 and B.1.1.7 variants. The vaccine-associated CD4 TCRs covered the entire spike protein, and the dominant responses fell in regions 160-218 and 743-854. Because no samples from the day 14 peak response were available, repertoires could be characterized only after the peak T cell response. Spike-specific TCR breadth and depth rose significantly after two AZD1222 doses compared with day 0 and with MenACWY recipients. In the small 56-69-year group, the increase in depth fell short of significance, most likely because of low power. Participants were mostly white British, with more females than males. The authors suggested clonal diversity may have been underestimated. Conclusions about previously exposed vaccinees are limited because only five or six AZD1222 recipients were SARS-CoV-2 seropositive at baseline.

The CDR3, cysteine through phenylalanine, is 14 amino acids long. This entry keeps only the CDR3 DNA: 42 bases, framed from base 1. The germline V gene gives CDR1 as MDHEN and CDR2 as SYDVKM. V loses 3 bases, J loses 0 bases, and the germline ends lie 6 bases apart. The CDR3 regions of human TCRbeta chains were analyzed by immunosequencing. Under the source paper's analysis protocol: Repertoire TCRs were matched against a reference library of SARS-CoV-2-specific TCRs generated with the MIRA antigen-specificity platform. Breadth meant the fraction of unique TCRs that were SARS-CoV-2-associated, whereas depth meant the fraction of total T cells that were SARS-CoV-2-associated. Each spike-specific TCR was assigned to its reactive spike region and to a CD4 or CD8 class using the MIRA data. Log10-transformed breadth and depth values were compared by one-way ANOVA with Sidak's multiple comparisons tests. TCRdb's version of the immuneACCESS table is confined to in-frame rearrangements and falls short of the full clone set. An unresolved V gene accounts for under half of the shortfall where checked; the remainder is of unknown origin. V, J and clone size reflect that table, while D and trimming were determined from the DNA. The sample records over 70,000 clones, approximately 85% of which are singletons. Jointly, the top ten make up about 6% of the sample.

In regard to this clone: The clone's antigen remains unknown. No much larger clonotype is one base removed from it; base qualities were not supplied.

The sample's time point label is to be understood as: baseline before first vaccination. Samples from vaccinated people were obtained from the UK trials COV001 and COV002, which included a single-blind randomized controlled phase 2/3 trial of AZD1222 (ChAdOx1 nCoV-19) in healthy adults. For TCRbeta chain sequencing, PBMC samples were collected from trial participants at day 0 and at day 28 after the second dose. The rearranged chain carries TRBV28 and TRBJ1-3; the D gene is not confidently resolved. This receptor was identified in an adult in good health. The sequences come from peripheral blood, collected on day 0 of AZD1222 vaccination. The CDR3 here reads CASSFPNSGNTIYF. The bases read TGTGCCAGCAGTTTCCCCAACTCTGGAAACACCATATATTTT.